Below are 18 T cell receptor beta chains sequenced from a single sample in a study of blood T cells in healthy people across ages. Next came a second PCR, run for roughly 6 to 11 cycles, which used a sample-barcoded 5' primer along with a J-beta primer mix. TCRdb re-called the 5' RACE reads through MiXCR, storing one row per CDR3 protein. The table lists roughly 800,000 distinct CDR3 sequences, 20% to 30% of them singletons. This same sample was also taken into another study, of T cells of mothers and their children.

Material: blood. These receptors were obtained from a boy aged 5-17 years in good health.

The CDR3 coding sequence is TGTGCCAGCAGCACCGGACAGGGGAGGCGGCCCCAGCATTTT. This sequence encodes CASSTGQGRRPQHF. V gene TRBV13 combines with J gene TRBJ1-5, with 9 bases matching TRBD1. The CDR3 totals 14 residues. Germline V gene data show CDR1 as PRHDT and CDR2 as FYEKMQ (reference sequence). V trimming: 5 bases; J trimming: 9 bases; junction bases outside the gene matches: 8.

This clonotype has only a few counts. The V gene is TRBV28, the J gene TRBJ1-6; D is uncertain. Germline values: CDR1 MDHEN, CDR2 SYDVKM. This CDR3 has 16 residues. Trimming removed 5 bases from V and 9 bases from J, with 20 bases in between. The DNA of the CDR3 is TGTGCCAGCAGTGACTCGGGTGGGGAGGCTAGTTCACCCCTCCACTTT. Its protein is CASSDSGGEASSPLHF.

The chain carries TRBV18 and TRBJ2-5; no clear D. The length of the CDR3 is 15 residues. Germline CDR1 reads KGHSH; CDR2 reads LQKENI. Deletions cut 1 base from V and 3 bases from J, with 12 bases between. The CDR3 nucleotides read TGTGCCAGCTCACCACAAGTAGCTCAGGAAGAGACCCAGTACTTC. Translation: CASSPQVAQEETQYF. Complete variable domain (other parts from reference TRBV18 and TRBJ2-5): NAGVMQNPRHLVRRRGQEARLRCSPMKGHSHVYWYRQLPEEGLKFMVYLQKENIIDESGMPKERFSAEFPKEGPSILRIQQVVRGDSAAYFCASSPQVAQEETQYFGPGTRLLVL.

V is TRBV6-6 and J is TRBJ2-5; D is unclear. The last part of the DNA fits TRBJ2-7 better; the J call may be wrong. There are 13 residues in the CDR3. From germline, CDR1 is MNHNY and CDR2 SVGAGI (reference sequence). The CDR3 loop is CASSYFDPYEQYF. The CDR3 coding sequence is TGTGCCAGCAGTTACTTCGACCCCTACGAGCAGTACTTC.

This clonotype was found many times. V gene TRBV28 combines with J gene TRBJ2-5; 8 bases fit TRBD2. The DNA end is a closer match to TRBJ2-7, so the J assignment may be wrong. Germline CDR1 is MDHEN and CDR2 is SYDVKM. This CDR3 comprises 14 residues. The CDR3 spells CASTLRRRGDEQYF. The CDR3 DNA sequence: TGTGCCAGCACCCTAAGGCGGCGGGGGGACGAGCAGTACTTC.

V usage is TRBV11-2 and J usage is TRBJ2-2, with 9 bases fitting TRBD1. The germline V gene has CDR1 SGHAT and CDR2 FQNNGV. J lost 13 bases, V lost 1 base, and 13 bases had no gene match. This CDR3 has 16 amino acids. The CDR3 sequence is CASSLVRDRVSRALFF. The CDR3 DNA reads TGTGCCAGCAGCTTAGTCCGGGACAGGGTGTCCCGGGCGCTGTTTTTT.

CDR3 DNA: TGCGCCAGCAGCCAGGCTCTAGCGGGGCAGAACAATGAGCAGTTCTTC. Its protein product is CASSQALAGQNNEQFF. The chain uses TRBV4-1 and TRBJ2-5; 9 nucleotides align to TRBD2. The J call could be wrong; TRBJ2-1 is a better fit for the DNA end. Germline V lookup: CDR1 MGHRA, CDR2 YSYEKL. CDR3 size: 16 residues.

The chain combines TRBV20-1 with TRBJ2-1; tentative D call: TRBD1 (6 bases). Germline loops: CDR1 DFQATT, CDR2 SNEGSKA (reference sequence). Trimming removed 5 bases at V and 5 bases at J, with 10 bases between. CDR3 length: 12 amino acids. Written as DNA, the CDR3 is TGCAGTGCTGGGGGACAAAACAATGAGCAGTTCTTC. Its translation is CSAGGQNNEQFF.

V gene TRBV5-1 combines with J gene TRBJ1-3; D perhaps matches TRBD1 (6 bases). The germline V gene encodes CDR1 SGHRS and CDR2 YFSETQ. Trimming removed 0 bases at V and 6 bases at J, with 10 bases between. The CDR3 consists of 14 residues. Here the CDR3 reads CASSLAGQTNTIYF. The CDR3 DNA reads TGCGCCAGCAGCTTGGCGGGACAAACAAACACCATATATTTT.

A remark on this clonotype: The conserved final phenylalanine or tryptophan is absent from the CDR3, which likely points to a read error. The genes are TRBV20-1 and TRBJ1-4; no definite D call. The V end was cut by 6 bases, the J end by 5 bases, with 13 bases between. The CDR3 contains 13 residues. Germline V gene data show CDR1 as DFQATT and CDR2 as SNEGSKA (reference sequence). The CDR3 sequence: CSARSGSNEKLFS. DNA of the CDR3: TGCAGTGCCCGGAGCGGGTCAAATGAAAAACTGTTTTCT.

This clonotype was seen ten or more times. This chain joins TRBV12-3 or TRBV12-4 and TRBJ2-5, with 12 positions matching TRBD2. The CDR3 covers 15 residues. Trimming at V came to 6 bases and at J to 5 bases, leaving 7 bases not matched to a gene. CDR3 residues: CASSRLAGDTETQYF. The DNA for the CDR3 is TGTGCCAGCAGCAGACTAGCGGGGGATACTGAGACCCAGTACTTC.

This chain links TRBV12-3 or TRBV12-4 with TRBJ1-6; 7 bases are a match to TRBD1. V lost 5 bases and J lost 7; bases outside the gene matches: 5. The CDR3 length is 14 residues. The CDR3 coding sequence is TGTGCCAGCAGTGCGGGACAGCAGAATTCACCCCTCCACTTT. Translated: CASSAGQQNSPLHF.

The chain carries TRBV12-3 or TRBV12-4 and TRBJ1-2; D possibly corresponds to TRBD1 (5 bases). Trimming pared 3 bases from V and 0 bases from J, leaving 14 bases between. This CDR3 contains 16 residues. CDR3 loop: CASSFGRGASNYGYTF. DNA for the CDR3: TGTGCCAGCAGTTTTGGGCGCGGGGCCTCTAACTATGGCTACACCTTC.

V gene TRBV2 combines with J gene TRBJ1-3; D remains ambiguous. The ends were cut back, 6 bases at V and 2 bases at J, with 8 bases in the middle. Germline CDR1 reads SNHLY; CDR2 reads FYNNEI. This CDR3 contains 13 residues. The CDR3 DNA is TGTGCCAGCAGCGGGAGGACTGGAAACACCATATATTTT. Encoded protein: CASSGRTGNTIYF.

V usage is TRBV30 and J usage is TRBJ1-2, with D tentatively TRBD1 (5 bases). Trimming removed 0 bases at V and 6 bases at J, with 11 bases between. The CDR3 has 13 residues. Germline CDR1 and CDR2: GTSNPN and SVGIG (reference sequence). DNA of the CDR3: TGTGCCTGGAGTGTGGAGGGGACGGATGGCTACACCTTC. Protein product: CAWSVEGTDGYTF.

This clonotype was counted a few times. The rearrangement uses TRBV9 and TRBJ2-2; 7 nucleotides align to TRBD1. This CDR3 contains 15 residues. CDR1 SGDLS and CDR2 YYNGEE come from the germline V gene. Trimming at V came to 5 bases and at J to 6 bases, leaving 10 bases not matched to a gene. In DNA, the CDR3 is TGTGCCAGCAGTCCGGAGACAGGGAAGGCCGGGGAGCTGTTTTTT. Protein sequence: CASSPETGKAGELFF.

The chain joins TRBV7-9 to TRBJ2-4; tentative D call: TRBD1 (5 bases). Trimming took off 5 bases at V and 6 bases at J, with 14 bases between the two ends. Germline V gene lookup returns CDR1 SEHNR and CDR2 FQNEAQ (reference sequence). The CDR3 runs 14 residues. DNA of the CDR3: TGTGCCAGCAGCGCACTGACAGATACAAACATTCAGTACTTC. Its translation is CASSALTDTNIQYF.

The chain recombines TRBV28 with TRBJ2-5; 9 bases fit TRBD2. The J call may be faulty, since TRBJ2-7 better matches the DNA end. This CDR3 is 15 amino acids long. CDR1 is MDHEN, CDR2 SYDVKM, per germline. Written as DNA, the CDR3 is TGTGCCAGCAGTCCCCCAGGTAGCGGGGGTTACGAGCAGTACTTC. Translated: CASSPPGSGGYEQYF.